This T cell receptor beta chain was captured in a study of cytomegalovirus exposure and HLA in healthy donors. The table lists this clone with a few counts. The antigen remains unidentified. Study results and caveats: Follow-up analysis seemed to connect common viral pathogens with several of the most significant clusters identified.

The PCR employed 60 Vbeta primers together with 13 Jbeta primers. Repertoires were generated with immunoSEQ multiplex PCR, while TCRdb's copy carries only in-frame clones and drops some. The sample gives around 100,000 clones, about two thirds of which show up once; 8.5% to 9.5% is in the top ten. The junction had 4 bases not matched to a gene; V was cut back by 5 bases and J by 4 bases. The length of the CDR3 is 13 residues. The germline V gene has CDR1 LGHNT and CDR2 FRNRAP. This sequence joins TRBV12-5 and TRBJ1-2; 7 positions match TRBD1. This receptor was obtained from a man aged 30 to 45 in good health and CMV-seropositive. The sequencing input was PBMCs. CDR3 coding DNA: TGTGCTAGTGGTAATACAGGGGTCTATGGCTACACCTTC. Translation: CASGNTGVYGYTF.